The clone carrying this TCR beta chain was found a few times. The authors' processing: Counts of nucleated cells, estimated from reference gene primer amplification, were obtained. The assay was immunoSEQ multiplex PCR, and TCRdb's table has in-frame clones only and misses some. V and J calls and clone size follow that table, whereas D and trimming were derived from the DNA. The repertoire holds roughly 100,000 clones, 70% to 85% seen once, with 11% to 15% in the top ten. Losses at the gene ends were 4 bases for V and 1 base for J; bases not matched to a gene: 9. In germline, CDR1 is MDHEN, CDR2 SYDVKM. The CDR3 extends over 16 amino acids. The record originates from a study of blood T cell repertoires in COVID-19. Study overall: Some COVID-19 samples were acute and others convalescent; all came from the United States, Italy and Spain. From T cells, B-cell-depleted T cells, or PBMCs came the material, which was cDNA or gDNA.

The sequencing input was peripheral blood. The genes are TRBV28 and TRBJ2-7, with 8 bases that match TRBD1. The source is a woman between 55 and 75 years old with acute or convalescent COVID-19. The CDR3 coding sequence is TGTGCCAGCAGTTCGATGGACAGGGCCGATTCCTACGAGCAGTACTTC. This codes for CASSSMDRADSYEQYF.